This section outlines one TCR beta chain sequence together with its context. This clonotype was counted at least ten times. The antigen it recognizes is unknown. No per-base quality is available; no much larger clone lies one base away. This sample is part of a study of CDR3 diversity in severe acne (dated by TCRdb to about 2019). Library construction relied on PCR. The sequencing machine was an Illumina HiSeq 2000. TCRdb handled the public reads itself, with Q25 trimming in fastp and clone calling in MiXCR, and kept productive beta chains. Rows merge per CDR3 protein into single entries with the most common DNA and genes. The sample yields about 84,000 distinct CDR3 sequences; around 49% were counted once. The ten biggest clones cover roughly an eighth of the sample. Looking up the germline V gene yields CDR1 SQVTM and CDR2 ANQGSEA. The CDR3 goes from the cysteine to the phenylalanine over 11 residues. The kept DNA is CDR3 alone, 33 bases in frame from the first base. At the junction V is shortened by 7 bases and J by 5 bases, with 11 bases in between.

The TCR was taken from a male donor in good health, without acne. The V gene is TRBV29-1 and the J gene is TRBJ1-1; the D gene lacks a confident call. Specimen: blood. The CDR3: CSAGGETEAFF. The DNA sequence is TGCAGCGCCGGCGGGGAGACTGAAGCTTTCTTT.